The next 23 T cell receptor beta chains were all read from a single sample in a study of sequential checkpoint blockade in melanoma. The sample's treatment: randomized to nivolumab then ipilimumab (arm A) or the reverse (arm B). Method: immunoSEQ multiplex PCR; TCRdb's copy keeps in-frame clones and lacks some. The table has 20,000 or so clones, approximately 73% seen once. The sequencing used CD8+ T cells sorted from blood (inferred from file names), collected from a patient given nivolumab and ipilimumab in sequence. The source of these receptors is a human donor with melanoma.

The chain links TRBV9 to TRBJ1-6, with D maybe TRBD1 (5 bases). CDR1 SGDLS and CDR2 YYNGEE come from the germline V gene. Trimming removed 0 bases at V and 13 bases at J, with 14 bases between. CDR3 length: 14 residues. CDR3 in amino acids: CASSVAGAPFPLHF. The DNA of the CDR3 is TGTGCCAGCAGCGTAGCTGGGGCCCCCTTCCCCCTCCACTTT. The full variable domain, in which reference TRBV9 and TRBJ1-6 provide the parts outside the CDR3, is DSGVTQTPKHLITATGQRVTLRCSPRSGDLSVYWYQQSLDQGLQFLIQYYNGEERAKGNILERFSAQQFPDLHSELNLSSLELGDSALYFCASSVAGAPFPLHFGNGTRLTVT.

This sequence joins TRBV27 and TRBJ2-1, with D possibly TRBD2 on 5 matching bases. This CDR3 spans 15 amino acids. In germline, CDR1 is MNHEY, CDR2 SMNVEV (reference sequence). Trimming took 6 bases from V and 4 from J, leaving 16 bases between them. The DNA of the CDR3 is TGTGCCAGCAGGGCAGCCCAGCGGATTTACAATGAGCAGTTCTTC. Its protein is CASRAAQRIYNEQFF.

This clone is judged large. The chain carries TRBV4-2 and TRBJ2-3; a weak D match, TRBD2 (5 bases). V dropped 4 bases and J dropped 2 bases, with 13 bases sitting between them. The germline V gene encodes CDR1 LGHNA and CDR2 YNFKEQ. The CDR3 is 15 amino acids. CDR3 sequence reads: CASSPGEQHTDTQYF. The CDR3, as DNA: TGTGCCAGCAGCCCTGGGGAGCAGCACACAGATACGCAGTATTTT.

V is TRBV27 and J is TRBJ2-5; D uncertain. CDR1 is MNHEY, CDR2 SMNVEV, per germline (reference sequence). Trimming removed 1 base at V and 0 bases at J, with 6 bases between. CDR3 length: 14 residues. CDR3 residues: CASSLYENQETQYF. CDR3 in DNA: TGTGCCAGCAGTTTATACGAGAACCAAGAGACCCAGTACTTC.

This chain links TRBV9 with TRBJ2-2; unclear D gene. The germline V gene encodes CDR1 SGDLS and CDR2 YYNGEE. V was clipped by 4 bases and J by 3 bases, with 10 bases between them. CDR3 size: 14 residues. The CDR3 DNA reads TGTGCCAGCAGCCCGCTTCAGTACACCGGGGAGCTGTTTTTT. It encodes CASSPLQYTGELFF.

The chain uses TRBV28 and TRBJ2-7, with 7 bases fitting TRBD1. Germline lookup yields CDR1 MDHEN and CDR2 SYDVKM. The J segment lost 3 bases and the V segment lost 7 bases, leaving 12 bases of the junction unmatched. This CDR3 contains 15 residues. The CDR3 DNA reads TGTGCCAGCACCCCAGGGGGAAACAGGGTCTACGAGCAGTACTTC. Protein: CASTPGGNRVYEQYF.

This clone was picked up a small number of times. The chain uses TRBV19 and TRBJ1-5, with D hard to call. CDR3 size: 13 residues. V was trimmed by 7 bases and J by 9 bases, leaving 16 bases between them. Germline V CDR1 and CDR2: LNHDA, SQIVND (reference sequence). Written as DNA, the CDR3 is TGTGCCAGTATCACAGTGATTGGTGGGCCCCAGCATTTT. Translation gives CASITVIGGPQHF.

This clone was observed a handful of times. A far more abundant clone sits one base away, making this likely a read error. The chain joins TRBV4-1 to TRBJ1-1, with D tentatively TRBD1 (6 bases). Germline lookup yields CDR1 MGHRA and CDR2 YSYEKL. The V and J ends lost 0 bases and 10 bases respectively, with 12 bases between them. The CDR3 sequence is 13 residues long. CDR3 in amino acids: CASSQDRGAAAFF. CDR3 DNA: TGCGCCAGCAGCCAAGATCGGGGGGCCGCAGCTTTCTTT.

This chain joins TRBV6-5 and TRBJ2-7, with 10 positions matching TRBD1. The germline CDR1 and CDR2 sequences are MNHEY and SVGAGI. The CDR3 extends over 15 amino acids. V lost 7 bases to trimming and J lost 4 bases; unmatched junction nucleotides: 10. This CDR3 is CASNSDRGLGYEQYF. CDR3 DNA sequence: TGTGCCAGCAATAGCGACAGGGGGCTGGGGTACGAGCAGTACTTC.

This chain connects TRBV2 to TRBJ1-3; TRBD1 is a possible D gene (5 bases). CDR3 size: 14 residues. Germline loops: CDR1 SNHLY, CDR2 FYNNEI. V lost 3 bases, J lost 4 bases, and 10 bases lay in between. The CDR3 sequence is CASSEPGGGNTIYF. DNA for the CDR3: TGTGCCAGCAGTGAGCCCGGGGGAGGAAACACCATATATTTT.

This clone was observed a handful of times. This chain links TRBV5-4 with TRBJ2-7, with TRBD1 matching over 8 bases. Germline CDR1 and CDR2: SGHNT and YYREEE (reference sequence). The CDR3 sequence is 15 residues long. Unmatched junction bases numbered 6, after V lost 2 bases and J lost 2 bases. CDR3 region: CASSFPGQAPYEQYF. In DNA, the CDR3 is TGTGCCAGCAGCTTTCCGGGACAGGCTCCCTACGAGCAGTACTTC.

The J gene is TRBJ2-3, the V gene TRBV6-4; 11 nucleotides agree with TRBD2. From germline, CDR1 is MRHNA and CDR2 SNTAGT. J gave up 3 bases and V 3 bases, and 2 bases lay outside the gene matches. CDR3 length: 15 amino acids. Here the CDR3 reads CASSELAGATDTQYF. In nucleotides, the CDR3 is TGTGCCAGCAGTGAACTAGCGGGGGCAACAGATACGCAGTATTTT.

The CDR3 region has the DNA TGTGCCAGCAGCTTGTCGGGACAGTATACTAACTATGGCTACACCTTC. Protein sequence: CASSLSGQYTNYGYTF. This chain connects TRBV5-6 to TRBJ1-2; 7 bases align to TRBD1. Germline CDR1 is SGHDT and CDR2 is YYEEEE. The J segment lost 0 bases and the V segment lost 1 base, leaving 6 bases of the junction unmatched. This CDR3 has 16 amino acids.

This clone was seen a few times. J is TRBJ2-7 and V is TRBV7-2; possible D gene TRBD2, 5 bases. Germline V gene data show CDR1 as SGHTA and CDR2 as FQGNSA. Trimming pared 6 bases from V and 7 bases from J, leaving 16 bases between. There are 13 residues in the CDR3. DNA of the CDR3: TGTGCCAGCAGTGAGGGCGGACTTCGGGAGCAGTACTTC. Its protein is CASSEGGLREQYF.

The genes are TRBV19 and TRBJ2-5; 7 bases match TRBD1. The CDR3 is 14 residues long. V trimming: 5 bases; J trimming: 3 bases; junction bases outside the gene matches: 6. CDR1 and CDR2 from the germline V gene are LNHDA and SQIVND (reference sequence). Here the CDR3 DNA reads TGTGCCAGTAGTGAGCCCGGGACAGAAGAGACCCAGTACTTC. Protein: CASSEPGTEETQYF.

This chain uses TRBV6-1 with TRBJ2-7; D may be TRBD1 (5 bases). Trimming left V 3 bases short and J 4 bases short, with 19 bases between. The germline V gene has CDR1 MNHNS and CDR2 SASEGT. This CDR3 has 16 amino acids. CDR3 DNA: TGTGCCAGCAGTGACCCCCCGGCAGGGTCCTTATACGAGCAGTACTTC. It is translated as CASSDPPAGSLYEQYF.

The gene calls are TRBV30 and TRBJ2-1; 8 nucleotides align to TRBD2. V shed 5 bases and J 13 bases; nucleotides not matched to a gene: 10. CDR1 is GTSNPN and CDR2 is SVGIG in the germline V gene (reference sequence). CDR3 size: 12 residues. The CDR3 spells CAWGLAGIFQFF. CDR3 nucleotides: TGTGCCTGGGGGTTAGCGGGGATATTTCAGTTCTTC.

This clone came up a few times. This sequence joins TRBV27 and TRBJ1-5; D is undetermined. The germline gives CDR1 MNHEY, CDR2 SMNVEV (reference sequence). Trimming pared 4 bases from V and 2 bases from J, leaving 9 bases between. The CDR3 spans 14 residues. The CDR3 nucleotides are TGTGCCAGCAGTTCCTCAGTTCGCAATCAGCCCCAGCATTTT. It encodes CASSSSVRNQPQHF.

The chain uses TRBV9 and TRBJ2-2; TRBD2 matches at 7 bases. Germline V gene sequence: CDR1 SGDLS, CDR2 YYNGEE. This CDR3 has 17 amino acids. V lost 0 bases and J lost 4; bases outside the gene matches: 9. The CDR3 DNA reads as TGTGCCAGCAGCGTAGTATTGGGCAGGGAGGGCACCGGGGAGCTGTTTTTT. It encodes CASSVVLGREGTGELFF.

The CDR3 spells CASSLGASEQYF. CDR3 nucleotides: TGTGCCAGCAGCTTAGGGGCCTCCGAGCAGTACTTC. The chain employs TRBV7-9 and TRBJ2-7; D is unclear. The CDR3 covers 12 residues. V was shortened by 1 base and J by 6 bases, with 7 bases between the two germline ends. CDR1 is SEHNR and CDR2 is FQNEAQ in the germline V gene (reference sequence). Full variable domain (outside the CDR3, taken from reference TRBV7-9 and TRBJ2-7): DTGVSQNPRHKITKRGQNVTFRCDPISEHNRLYWYRQTLGQGPEFLTYFQNEAQLEKSRLLSDRFSAERPKGSFSTLEIQRTEQGDSAMYLCASSLGASEQYFGPGTRLTVT.

The V call is TRBV14, the J call TRBJ2-1, with 12 bases that match TRBD2. Germline CDR1 reads SGHDN; CDR2 reads FVKESK. V was clipped by 4 bases and J by 3 bases; unmatched bases: 4. The CDR3 has 16 amino acids. Here the CDR3 reads CASSPWTSGNYNEQFF. For the CDR3, the DNA is TGTGCCAGCAGCCCCTGGACTAGCGGGAACTACAATGAGCAGTTCTTC.

V usage is TRBV6-5 and J usage is TRBJ2-7; 8 bases match TRBD2. V lost 5 bases and J lost 0; bases outside the gene matches: 6. The CDR3 extends over 15 amino acids. The V gene's germline CDR1 is MNHEY and CDR2 SVGAGI. The CDR3 is CASSTREGHSYEQYF. The CDR3 coding sequence is TGTGCCAGCAGTACCCGGGAGGGGCACTCCTACGAGCAGTACTTC.

Judged by abundance, this clone is medium-sized. The V and J genes are TRBV28 and TRBJ1-2; perhaps TRBD1 as D (5 bases). Trimming removed 6 bases at V and 7 bases at J, with 15 bases between. The CDR3 runs 13 residues. The V gene's germline CDR1 is MDHEN and CDR2 SYDVKM. CDR3 nucleotides: TGTGCCAGCAGAGAATCGGGGGTGACTGGCTACACCTTC. Residues: CASRESGVTGYTF.